This is a list of T cell receptor beta chains from one sample in a study of CD8+CD57+ T cells in acquired aplastic anemia. TCRdb re-called the reads with MiXCR, one entry per CDR3 protein. The sample has about 400,000 distinct CDR3 sequences, 55% to 70% seen once. Material: sorted CD4+, CD8+, or CD8+CD57+ T cells (not recorded which) from PBMCs. The receptors originated from a human donor in good health, serving as a control. The CDR3 runs from the conserved cysteine through the conserved F or W. D genes are given only for firm matches. Not every row has a clone size; where given, it reads once, few, many or a size class.

clone size,J gene,V gene,D gene,CDR3 protein
-,TRBJ1-1,TRBV11-3,-,CASSRENRYTEAFF
-,TRBJ1-2,TRBV7-2,-,CASSNPGHAFYGYTF
-,TRBJ2-7,TRBV10-2,-,CASREGLTGSYEQYF
-,TRBJ2-3,TRBV29-1,TRBD2,CSVTPLSGRLSGDTQYF
-,TRBJ2-5,TRBV7-2,-,CASSPQQGSPTSSQYF
many,TRBJ1-4,TRBV6-5,-,CASRAIQATNEKLFF
-,TRBJ1-1,TRBV12-3/TRBV12-4,-,CATSISKAQTTEAFF
-,TRBJ1-1,TRBV7-7,TRBD1,CASSLTGATNEAFF
many,TRBJ2-5,TRBV7-2,-,CASSFGEAAETQYF
-,TRBJ2-7,TRBV19,-,CASSSSDRIYEQYF
few,TRBJ1-6,TRBV19,TRBD1,CASSLTDRVQDSPLHF
many,TRBJ1-2,TRBV6-1,-,CASRGRDGYTF
-,TRBJ1-6,TRBV7-7,-,CASSFNRGLKLSEHF
few,TRBJ1-2,TRBV19,TRBD1,CASRAPGQGGGYTF
-,TRBJ1-1,TRBV20-1,-,CSAGNTEAFF
few,TRBJ2-2,TRBV3-1,TRBD2,CASSQITSGEYKNTGELFF
-,TRBJ1-6,TRBV4-3,-,CASSQDLDGNSPLHF
many,TRBJ2-7,TRBV28,TRBD2,CASSPGGLAEYEQYF
-,TRBJ1-6,TRBV27,-,CASREGGGRRREGSPLHF
-,TRBJ2-6,TRBV7-9,-,CASSLGYVSGSTVLTF
-,TRBJ1-5,TRBV20-1,TRBD1,CSARYPGTGYLQPQHF
many,TRBJ2-7,TRBV10-1,TRBD1,CASSAGTAYEQYF
-,TRBJ2-3,TRBV7-2,-,CASSFGGNSPLHFF
many,TRBJ1-1,TRBV30,-,CALTRGGMAEAFF
-,TRBJ2-7,TRBV5-1,TRBD1,CASSLGDRGKYF
few,TRBJ2-7,TRBV15,TRBD1,CATSRGTGTAGEQYF